The 15 T cell receptor beta chains listed next were all sequenced from one sample in a study of graft-versus-host responses after intestinal transplantation. These receptors' antigens are unknown. Measured with immunoSEQ multiplex PCR; TCRdb has only the in-frame clones, and not every one. The data contain about 94,000 clones, around 90% of them seen just once; the ten biggest clones take up 0.5%. This specimen consisted of unstimulated CD8+ T cells sorted from spleen or lymph node cells, obtained before intestinal transplant. These receptors were obtained from a human donor who received an intestinal transplant.

V and J are TRBV28 and TRBJ2-7; 9 bases agree with TRBD1. Germline loops: CDR1 MDHEN, CDR2 SYDVKM. V dropped 2 bases and J dropped 4; count of bases not matched to a gene: 3. The CDR3 totals 14 residues. In nucleotides, the CDR3 is TGTGCCAGCAGTTTAGGACAGGGGTGGTACGAGCAGTACTTC. Translated, it gives CASSLGQGWYEQYF.

The V gene is TRBV5-1, the J gene TRBJ1-1; 7 bases agree with TRBD1. Germline V gene lookup returns CDR1 SGHRS and CDR2 YFSETQ. V lost 3 bases to trimming and J lost 4 bases; unmatched junction nucleotides: 3. The CDR3 is made up of 13 amino acids. The CDR3 spells CASSYGQATEAFF. CDR3 sequence (DNA): TGCGCCAGCAGCTACGGACAGGCCACTGAAGCTTTCTTT.

V usage is TRBV9 and J usage is TRBJ2-2; 10 bases agree with TRBD1. The CDR3 has 15 amino acids. The V segment lost 3 bases and the J segment 6 bases; nucleotides outside the gene matches: 5. CDR1 is SGDLS, CDR2 YYNGEE, per germline. CDR3 sequence (DNA): TGTGCCAGCAGCGCCCCCGGGACAGGGGCCGGGGAGCTGTTTTTT. Its protein is CASSAPGTGAGELFF.

The chain uses TRBV2 and TRBJ2-1; unclear D gene. Germline loops: CDR1 SNHLY, CDR2 FYNNEI. The CDR3 has 14 amino acids. V was shortened by 1 base and J by 5 bases, with 9 bases between the two germline ends. The CDR3 is CASSEDIQNNEQFF. CDR3 nucleotide sequence: TGTGCCAGCAGTGAAGACATTCAGAACAATGAGCAGTTCTTC. The variable domain in full, completed from reference TRBV2 and TRBJ2-1, reads EPEVTQTPSHQVTQMGQEVILRCVPISNHLYFYWYRQILGQKVEFLVSFYNNEISEKSEIFDDQFSVERPDGSNFTLKIRSTKLEDSAMYFCASSEDIQNNEQFFGPGTRLTVL.

This clone was observed a single time. The chain joins TRBV6-5 to TRBJ1-1; D unclear. Trimming stripped 7 bases from V and 8 bases from J, with 17 bases between. The germline CDR1 and CDR2 sequences are MNHEY and SVGAGI. CDR3 size: 13 residues. CDR3 sequence reads: CASTLLPRSEAFF. DNA of the CDR3: TGTGCCAGCACCCTCCTCCCCAGGTCCGAAGCTTTCTTT.

The rearrangement uses TRBV7-6 and TRBJ2-3; D gene uncertain. CDR1 and CDR2 from the germline V gene are SGHVS and FNYEAQ. V was clipped by 5 bases and J by 1 base, with 10 bases between them. This CDR3 comprises 14 residues. The CDR3 protein is CASSTNYGTDTQYF. CDR3 DNA: TGTGCCAGCAGCACAAACTACGGCACAGATACGCAGTATTTT.

The chain combines TRBV15 with TRBJ2-6, with 7 positions matching TRBD1. Trimming cost V 3 bases and J 1 base; bases outside gene matches: 6. In germline, CDR1 is LNHNV, CDR2 YYDKDF (reference sequence). The CDR3 totals 17 residues. CDR3 protein: CATSSRGSPSGANVLTF. In DNA form, the CDR3 reads TGTGCCACCAGCAGCAGGGGGTCACCTTCTGGGGCCAACGTCCTGACTTTC.

V usage is TRBV4-1 and J usage is TRBJ1-1; the D gene is possibly TRBD1 (5 bases). Trimming shortened V by 0 bases and J by 8 bases, and 10 bases separated the two germline ends. The V gene's germline CDR1 is MGHRA and CDR2 YSYEKL. The CDR3 has 13 amino acids. The CDR3 spells CASSQDRTPEAFF. The CDR3 region has the DNA TGCGCCAGCAGCCAAGATAGGACACCCGAAGCTTTCTTT.

The CDR3 protein is CASSPQGGTGGGEQFF. CDR3 bases: TGCGCCAGCAGCCCCCAGGGGGGTACAGGGGGAGGCGAGCAGTTCTTC. This rearrangement joins TRBV4-1 to TRBJ2-1; TRBD1 matches 8 bases. The germline gives CDR1 MGHRA, CDR2 YSYEKL. There are 16 residues in the CDR3. Trimming removed 4 bases from V and 10 bases from J; junction bases left unmatched: 15.

As to this clone: The same CDR3 arises from other DNA sequences in this sample as well. This sequence joins TRBV27 and TRBJ2-1, with D tentatively TRBD1 (5 bases). V was clipped by 6 bases and J by 4 bases, with 10 bases between them. The CDR3 consists of 13 residues. CDR1 and CDR2 (germline): MNHEY, SMNVEV (reference sequence). CDR3 protein: CASSSRVYNEQFF. The CDR3 DNA is TGTGCCAGCAGCAGCAGGGTATACAATGAGCAGTTCTTC.

J is TRBJ2-7 and V is TRBV10-1; the match to TRBD1 covers 7 bases. CDR1 is WNHNN, CDR2 SYGVQD, per germline (reference sequence). Trimming removed 4 bases from V and 0 bases from J; junction bases left unmatched: 6. The CDR3 length is 15 residues. The CDR3 is CASSAVQGPSYEQYF. Here the CDR3 DNA reads TGCGCCAGCAGTGCGGTACAGGGGCCCTCCTACGAGCAGTACTTC.

The chain is built from TRBV28 and TRBJ2-7; D is possibly TRBD2 (6 bases). CDR1 is MDHEN and CDR2 is SYDVKM in the germline V gene. V shed 10 bases and J shed 1 base, with 17 bases lying between them. The CDR3 has 14 amino acids. CDR3 region: CATQGLTKSYEQYF. CDR3 bases: TGTGCCACCCAGGGACTCACGAAATCCTACGAGCAGTACTTC.

The rearrangement links TRBV4-1 to TRBJ2-7; TRBD1 agrees at 7 bases. The CDR3 covers 14 residues. Trimming cost V 5 bases and J 3 bases; bases outside gene matches: 7. The germline V gene encodes CDR1 MGHRA and CDR2 YSYEKL. Written as DNA, the CDR3 is TGCGCCAGCAGCGCACGACAGGGCCTCTACGAGCAGTACTTC. Its translation: CASSARQGLYEQYF.

This chain connects TRBV11-2 to TRBJ1-1; the D gene is possibly TRBD1 (6 bases). CDR1 and CDR2 (germline): SGHAT, FQNNGV. V lost 0 bases and J 10 bases, leaving 9 bases between the germline ends. The CDR3 is 12 residues long. CDR3 nucleotides: TGTGCCAGCAGCTTAGAGGCGGACAGAGCTTTCTTT. This codes for CASSLEADRAFF.

V gene TRBV7-8 combines with J gene TRBJ2-5; weak D call: TRBD1 (5 bases). The CDR3 sequence is 15 residues long. The V gene's germline CDR1 is SGHVS and CDR2 FQNEAQ. Deletions cut 5 bases from V and 2 bases from J, with 15 bases between. The CDR3 protein is CASSPPGYLQETQYF. CDR3 DNA: TGTGCCAGCAGCCCCCCAGGGTACCTTCAAGAGACCCAGTACTTC. Drawing the rest from reference TRBV7-8 and TRBJ2-5, the complete variable domain is GAGVSQSPRYKVAKRGQDVALRCDPISGHVSLFWYQQALGQGPEFLTYFQNEAQLDKSGLPSDRFFAERPEGSVSTLKIQRTQQEDSAVYLCASSPPGYLQETQYFGPGTRLLVL.